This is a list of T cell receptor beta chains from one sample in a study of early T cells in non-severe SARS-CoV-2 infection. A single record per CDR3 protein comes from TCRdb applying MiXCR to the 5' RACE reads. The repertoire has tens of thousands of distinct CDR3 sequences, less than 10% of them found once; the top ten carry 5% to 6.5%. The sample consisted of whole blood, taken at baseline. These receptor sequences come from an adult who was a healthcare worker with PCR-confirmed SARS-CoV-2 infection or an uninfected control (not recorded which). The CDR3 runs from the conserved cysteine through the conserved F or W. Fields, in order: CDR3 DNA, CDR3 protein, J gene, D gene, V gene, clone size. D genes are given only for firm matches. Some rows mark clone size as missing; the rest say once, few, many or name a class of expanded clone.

TGTGCCAGCAGCTCAAGCGGGAGAGGGAACACAGATACGCAGTATTTT	CASSSSGRGNTDTQYF	TRBJ2-3	TRBD2	TRBV11-2	NA
TGCGCCAGCAGCTTGGGGACAGGGCCTTCTGGGGCCAACGTCCTGACTTTC	CASSLGTGPSGANVLTF	TRBJ2-6	TRBD1	TRBV5-1	few
TGCGCCAGCAGTGGCAGTACTAGCAATCAGCCCCAGCATTTT	CASSGSTSNQPQHF	TRBJ1-5	NA	TRBV10-2	NA
TGTGCCAGCAGCTTGGTGCGCAGATCCCAGTTCTTC	CASSLVRRSQFF	TRBJ2-1	NA	TRBV5-5	NA
TGTGCCAGCTCCCGGGACAGATCTAACTATGGCTACACCTTC	CASSRDRSNYGYTF	TRBJ1-2	TRBD1	TRBV18	many
TGTGCCAGCAGTTTATCGATAGCACAGGGTGGTAATGAAAAACTGTTTTTT	CASSLSIAQGGNEKLFF	TRBJ1-4	NA	TRBV27	few
TGTGCCAGCAGCGGACAGAAAACCTACGAGCAGTACTTC	CASSGQKTYEQYF	TRBJ2-7	NA	TRBV6-2/TRBV6-3	NA
TGTGCCAGCAGCATTAGACAGGGGAACTATGGCTACACCTTC	CASSIRQGNYGYTF	TRBJ1-2	TRBD1	TRBV9	many
TGTGCCAGCAGCCAAACCTCTCGGGGGACTACTCGTCTTGTCTTC	CASSQTSRGTTRLVF	TRBJ2-1	TRBD2	TRBV3-1	few
TGTGCCAGCAGCACTCACAGGGAAGCCAACTATGGCTACACCTTC	CASSTHREANYGYTF	TRBJ1-2	NA	TRBV5-5	few
TGTGCCAGCAGTTTAGAACAGGGGCCCTATGGCTACACCTTC	CASSLEQGPYGYTF	TRBJ1-2	TRBD1	TRBV12-3/TRBV12-4	many
TGTGCCTGGAGTGTCCGGGACAGGCACCTCTCTGGGGCCAACGTCCTGACTTTC	CAWSVRDRHLSGANVLTF	TRBJ2-6	TRBD1	TRBV30	many
TGTGCCAGCAGCTTAGGGGGGCGGGCCTCCTACAATGAGCAGTTCTTC	CASSLGGRASYNEQFF	TRBJ2-1	NA	TRBV7-9	many
TGTGCCAGCAGCCAAGATCTTGGTGACAGAGAGGAGCAGTACTTC	CASSQDLGDREEQYF	TRBJ2-7	NA	TRBV3-1	many
TGCAGTGCTAGAGACATCAAGAACAATGAGCAGTTCTTC	CSARDIKNNEQFF	TRBJ2-1	NA	TRBV20-1	few
TGTGCCAGCAAGCCCGAAGGGGAGGCTGAAGCTTTCTTT	CASKPEGEAEAFF	TRBJ1-1	NA	TRBV6-6	NA
TGCAGTGCTGGTCCCCCCCTAGACGTCCAAGAGACCCAGTACTTC	CSAGPPLDVQETQYF	TRBJ2-5	NA	TRBV20-1	NA
TGTGCCAGCAGCCGACCCTCATCGGGTGGCGGGGAGCTGTTTTTT	CASSRPSSGGGELFF	TRBJ2-2	NA	TRBV7-2	many
TGTGCCAGCAGCCCTAGACTAGCCGGGGAGCTGTTTTTT	CASSPRLAGELFF	TRBJ2-2	NA	TRBV12-3/TRBV12-4	many
TGCAGTGCTAGAGATCCGGCTCCGATGACGGCTTTCTTT	CSARDPAPMTAFF	TRBJ1-1	NA	TRBV20-1	NA
TGTGCCAGCAGCGAAACCTACGAGCAGTACTTC	CASSETYEQYF	TRBJ2-7	NA	TRBV7-9	many
TGCTGTGCTAGAGAAGGGATGCGGTATCAGCCCCAGCATTTT	CCAREGMRYQPQHF	TRBJ1-5	NA	TRBV20-1	once
TGTGCCAGCAGCTTAGATAGCGCAGGCCAAGCCCAGCATTTT	CASSLDSAGQAQHF	TRBJ1-5	NA	TRBV11-2	many
TGCAGCGTTGAAGATCAACCCGACACTGAAGCTTTCTTT	CSVEDQPDTEAFF	TRBJ1-1	NA	TRBV29-1	medium-sized
TGTGCCAGCAGTCGGACGGCGGGAATAGCCAAAAACATTCAGTACTTC	CASSRTAGIAKNIQYF	TRBJ2-4	NA	TRBV28	NA
TGCGCCAGCAGCCCGACGACTAGCGGGGGCACAGATACGCAGTATTTT	CASSPTTSGGTDTQYF	TRBJ2-3	TRBD2	TRBV4-3	NA
TGTGCCAGCAGCCACAGTCGGGCTAGCGGAAGCACAGATACGCAGTATTTT	CASSHSRASGSTDTQYF	TRBJ2-3	TRBD2	TRBV7-8	NA
TGTGCCAGCGCGGGAGGGACAGTCTATAATTCACCCCTCCACTTT	CASAGGTVYNSPLHF	TRBJ1-6	TRBD1	TRBV28	few
TGTGCCAGCAGCCAGGACAGGCGTACCTATTTGAACACTGAAGCTTTCTTT	CASSQDRRTYLNTEAFF	TRBJ1-1	TRBD1	TRBV11-2	few
TGTGCCAGCACCTCGACGCGCCTCATGAACACTGAAGCTTTCTTT	CASTSTRLMNTEAFF	TRBJ1-1	NA	TRBV7-8	many
TGTGCCAGCGAACCCCTAGCCCAGGTTGGGGCCAACGTCCTGACTTTC	CASEPLAQVGANVLTF	TRBJ2-6	NA	TRBV5-5	many
TGCAGTGCTATCCGAACTAGTTCCTACAATGAGCAGTTCTTC	CSAIRTSSYNEQFF	TRBJ2-1	NA	TRBV20-1	many
TGTGCCAGCAGCACTCTTAACACCGGGGAGCTGTTTTTT	CASSTLNTGELFF	TRBJ2-2	NA	TRBV7-6	many
TGTGCCAGCAGGCTTGCAGGGGGCAACACTGAAGCTTTCTTT	CASRLAGGNTEAFF	TRBJ1-1	TRBD1	TRBV5-4	many
TGCGCCAGCAGCTTGGTCCTAGCGGGAGGAGAGACCCAGTACTTC	CASSLVLAGGETQYF	TRBJ2-5	TRBD2	TRBV5-1	NA
TGTGCCAGCTCCCAGGACGCGGCAAACATTCAGTACTTC	CASSQDAANIQYF	TRBJ2-4	NA	TRBV18	few
TGTGCCACCAGCAGCTGGAATGAGCAGTTCTTC	CATSSWNEQFF	TRBJ2-1	NA	TRBV15	NA
TGTGCCAGCACAGGAGGGGATTTCCTTGGGCAGTACTTC	CASTGGDFLGQYF	TRBJ2-7	NA	TRBV6-6	NA
TGTGCCAGCAGTTGGGGGAATGGCTACACCTTC	CASSWGNGYTF	TRBJ1-2	NA	TRBV6-6	medium-sized
TGTGCCAGCGGGGGGGGGACTACAATAGAAAAACTGTTTTTT	CASGGGTTIEKLFF	TRBJ1-4	NA	TRBV28	many
TGCAGTGCTAGACGGGCTGGGGGGCGGATAGACTATGGCTACACCTTC	CSARRAGGRIDYGYTF	TRBJ1-2	NA	TRBV20-1	many
TGTGCCAGCAGGGGAAATTCACCCCTCCACTTT	CASRGNSPLHF	TRBJ1-6	NA	TRBV28	NA